Included here is one TCR beta chain sequence, with context. The data derive from a study of blood T cell repertoires in COVID-19. Repertoires were generated with immunoSEQ multiplex PCR, while TCRdb's copy carries only in-frame clones and drops some. The table has about 180,000 clones, approximately 80% seen once. The sequencing input was peripheral blood. This TCR derives from a human donor in a cohort sampled during active COVID-19.

CDR3 nucleotides: TGTGCCAGCAGCCCACGGACTAGCGGAACCTACGAGCAGTACTTC. This encodes CASSPRTSGTYEQYF. The J gene is TRBJ2-7, the V gene TRBV21-1; whether TRBD2, the table's D call, matches the DNA was not checked. TRBV21-1 represents a pseudogene. The CDR3 consists of 15 residues.